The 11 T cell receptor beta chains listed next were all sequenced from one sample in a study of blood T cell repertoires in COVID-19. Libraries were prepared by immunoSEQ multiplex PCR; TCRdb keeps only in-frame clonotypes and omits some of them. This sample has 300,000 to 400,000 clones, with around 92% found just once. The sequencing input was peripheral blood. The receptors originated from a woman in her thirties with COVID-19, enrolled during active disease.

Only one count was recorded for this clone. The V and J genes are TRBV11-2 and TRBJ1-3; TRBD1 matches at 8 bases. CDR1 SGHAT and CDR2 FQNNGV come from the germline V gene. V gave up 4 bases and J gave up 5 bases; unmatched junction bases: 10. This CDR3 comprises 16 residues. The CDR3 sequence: CASSSVGQGERNTIYF. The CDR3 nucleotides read TGTGCCAGCAGCTCCGTTGGACAGGGTGAACGAAACACCATATATTTT.

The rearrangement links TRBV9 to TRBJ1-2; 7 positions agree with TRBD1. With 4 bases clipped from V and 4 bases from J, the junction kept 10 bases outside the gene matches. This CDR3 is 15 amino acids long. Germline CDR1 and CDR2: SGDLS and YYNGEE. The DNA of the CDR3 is TGTGCCAGCAGCTCACAAGACAGGGAGAGCTATGGCTACACCTTC. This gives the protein CASSSQDRESYGYTF.

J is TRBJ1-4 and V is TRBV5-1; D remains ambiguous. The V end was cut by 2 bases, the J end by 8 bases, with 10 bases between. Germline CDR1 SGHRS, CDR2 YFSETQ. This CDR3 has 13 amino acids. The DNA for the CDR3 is TGCGCCAGCAGCTTTTCACTAGGCGAAAAACTGTTTTTT. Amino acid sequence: CASSFSLGEKLFF.

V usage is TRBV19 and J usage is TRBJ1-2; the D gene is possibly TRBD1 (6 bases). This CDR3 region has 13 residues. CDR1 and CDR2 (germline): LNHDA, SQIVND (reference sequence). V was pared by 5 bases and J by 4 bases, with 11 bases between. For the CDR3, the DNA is TGTGCCAGTAGTCAGGGGAATCTCTATGGCTACACCTTC. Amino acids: CASSQGNLYGYTF.

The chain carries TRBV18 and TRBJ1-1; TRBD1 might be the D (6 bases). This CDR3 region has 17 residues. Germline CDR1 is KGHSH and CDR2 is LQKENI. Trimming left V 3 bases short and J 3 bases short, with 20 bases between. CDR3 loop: CASSPVDTGLLDTEAFF. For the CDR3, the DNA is TGTGCCAGCTCACCGGTTGATACAGGGTTGTTAGACACTGAAGCTTTCTTT.

CDR3 in amino acids: CASSPRGYIEAFF. The CDR3 region has the DNA TGCGCCAGCAGCCCAAGAGGGTATATTGAAGCTTTCTTT. The chain carries TRBV5-1 and TRBJ1-1; D not certain. CDR1 is SGHRS, CDR2 YFSETQ, per germline. The CDR3 sequence is 13 residues long. V was shortened by 4 bases and J by 7 bases, with 14 bases between the two germline ends. Filled out from reference TRBV5-1 and TRBJ1-1, the complete variable domain reads KAGVTQTPRYLIKTRGQQVTLSCSPISGHRSVSWYQQTPGQGLQFLFEYFSETQRNKGNFPGRFSGRQFSNSRSEMNVSTLELGDSALYLCASSPRGYIEAFFGQGTRLTVV.

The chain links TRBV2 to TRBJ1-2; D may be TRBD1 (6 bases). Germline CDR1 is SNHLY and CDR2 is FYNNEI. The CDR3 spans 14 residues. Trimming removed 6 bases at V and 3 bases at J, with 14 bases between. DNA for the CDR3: TGTGCCAGCAGGGAACAGGGTCAAGACTATGGCTACACCTTC. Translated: CASREQGQDYGYTF.

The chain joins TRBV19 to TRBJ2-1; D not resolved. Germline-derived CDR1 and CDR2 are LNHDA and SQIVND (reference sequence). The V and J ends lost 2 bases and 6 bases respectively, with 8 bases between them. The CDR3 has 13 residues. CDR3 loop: CASSISSSNEQFF. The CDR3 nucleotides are TGTGCCAGTAGTATAAGTAGCAGCAATGAGCAGTTCTTC.

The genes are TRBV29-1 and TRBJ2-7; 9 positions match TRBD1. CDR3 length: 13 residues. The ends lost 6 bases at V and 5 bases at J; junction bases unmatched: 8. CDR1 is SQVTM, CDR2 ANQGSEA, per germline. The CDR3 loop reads CSVYGQGPNEQYF. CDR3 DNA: TGCAGCGTCTACGGACAGGGGCCCAACGAGCAGTACTTC.

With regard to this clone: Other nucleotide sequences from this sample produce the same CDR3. CDR3 loop: CASSSSGVQETQYF. CDR3 nucleotide sequence: TGTGCCAGCAGCTCTAGCGGGGTTCAAGAGACCCAGTACTTC. V is TRBV7-2 and J is TRBJ2-5; 9 bases match TRBD2. The V and J ends lost 4 bases and 2 bases, in that order; junction bases with no gene match: 2. The CDR3 consists of 14 residues. Germline assignment: CDR1 SGHTA and CDR2 FQGNSA. Full variable domain (rest looked up from reference TRBV7-2 and TRBJ2-5): GAGVSQSPSNKVTEKGKDVELRCDPISGHTALYWYRQSLGQGLEFLIYFQGNSAPDKSGLPSDRFSAERTGGSVSTLTIQRTQQEDSAVYLCASSSSGVQETQYFGPGTRLLVL.

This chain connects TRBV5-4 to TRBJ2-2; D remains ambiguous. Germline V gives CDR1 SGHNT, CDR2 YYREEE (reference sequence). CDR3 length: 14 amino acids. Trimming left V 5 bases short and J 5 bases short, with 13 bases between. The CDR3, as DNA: TGTGCCAGCAGTTCCATCGGCAGGACCGGGGAGCTGTTTTTT. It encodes CASSSIGRTGELFF.